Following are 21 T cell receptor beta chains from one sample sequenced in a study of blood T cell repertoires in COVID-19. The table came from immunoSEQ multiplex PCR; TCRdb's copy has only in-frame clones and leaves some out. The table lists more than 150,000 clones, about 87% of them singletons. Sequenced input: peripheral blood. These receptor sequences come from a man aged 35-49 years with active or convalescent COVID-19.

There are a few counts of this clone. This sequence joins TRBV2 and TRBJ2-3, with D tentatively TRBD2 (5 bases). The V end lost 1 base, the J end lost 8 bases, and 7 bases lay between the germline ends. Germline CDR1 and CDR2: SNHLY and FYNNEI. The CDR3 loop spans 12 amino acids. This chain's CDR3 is CASSEGGVTQYF. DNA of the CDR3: TGTGCCAGCAGTGAAGGGGGAGTTACGCAGTATTTT. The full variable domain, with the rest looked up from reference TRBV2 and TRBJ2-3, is EPEVTQTPSHQVTQMGQEVILRCVPISNHLYFYWYRQILGQKVEFLVSFYNNEISEKSEIFDDQFSVERPDGSNFTLKIRSTKLEDSAMYFCASSEGGVTQYFGPGTRLTVL.

The CDR3 DNA sequence: TGTGCCAGCAGTTTATTGGCGAACACTGAAGCTTTCTTT. As protein: CASSLLANTEAFF. J is TRBJ1-1 and V is TRBV12-3 or TRBV12-4; unclear D gene. The length of the CDR3 is 13 residues. Trimming cost V 2 bases and J 1 base, with 5 bases left between them.

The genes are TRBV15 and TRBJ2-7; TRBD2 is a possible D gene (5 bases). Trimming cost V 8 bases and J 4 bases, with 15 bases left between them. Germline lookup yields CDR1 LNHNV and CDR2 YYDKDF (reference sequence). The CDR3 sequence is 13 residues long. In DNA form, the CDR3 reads TGTGCCACCGGAGAGGGAATAGGGTACGAGCAGTACTTC. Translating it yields CATGEGIGYEQYF. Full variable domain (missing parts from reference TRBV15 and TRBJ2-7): DAMVIQNPRYQVTQFGKPVTLSCSQTLNHNVMYWYQQKSSQAPKLLFHYYDKDFNNEADTPDNFQSRRPNTSFCFLDIRSPGLGDTAMYLCATGEGIGYEQYFGPGTRLTVT.

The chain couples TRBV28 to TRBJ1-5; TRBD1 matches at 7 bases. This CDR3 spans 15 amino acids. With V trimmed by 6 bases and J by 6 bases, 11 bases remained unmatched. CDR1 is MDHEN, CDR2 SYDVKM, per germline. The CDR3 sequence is CASSGPHQGGQPQHF. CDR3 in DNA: TGTGCCAGCAGCGGTCCTCACCAGGGGGGTCAGCCCCAGCATTTT. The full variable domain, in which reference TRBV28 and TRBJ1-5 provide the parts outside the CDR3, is DVKVTQSSRYLVKRTGEKVFLECVQDMDHENMFWYRQDPGLGLRLIYFSYDVKMKEKGDIPEGYSVSREKKERFSLILESASTNQTSMYLCASSGPHQGGQPQHFGDGTRLSIL.

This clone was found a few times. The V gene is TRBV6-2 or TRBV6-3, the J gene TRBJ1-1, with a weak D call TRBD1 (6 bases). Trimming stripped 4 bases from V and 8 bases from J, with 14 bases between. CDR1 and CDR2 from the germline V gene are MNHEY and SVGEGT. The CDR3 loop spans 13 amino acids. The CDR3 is CASSLMGATEAFF. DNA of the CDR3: TGTGCCAGCAGTTTGATGGGGGCAACCGAAGCTTTCTTT.

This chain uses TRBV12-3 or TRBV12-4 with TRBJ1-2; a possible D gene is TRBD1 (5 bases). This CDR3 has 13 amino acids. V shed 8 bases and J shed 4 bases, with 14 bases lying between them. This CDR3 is CASRRGPGYGYTF. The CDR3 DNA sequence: TGTGCCAGCCGTAGGGGTCCCGGCTATGGCTACACCTTC.

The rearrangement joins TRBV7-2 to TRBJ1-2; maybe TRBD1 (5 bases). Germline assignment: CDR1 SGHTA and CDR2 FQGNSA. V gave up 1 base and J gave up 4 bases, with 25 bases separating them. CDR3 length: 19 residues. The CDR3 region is CASSLGGRAGSGMAYGYTF. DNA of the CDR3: TGTGCCAGCAGCTTAGGGGGGAGGGCAGGGTCTGGAATGGCCTATGGCTACACCTTC.

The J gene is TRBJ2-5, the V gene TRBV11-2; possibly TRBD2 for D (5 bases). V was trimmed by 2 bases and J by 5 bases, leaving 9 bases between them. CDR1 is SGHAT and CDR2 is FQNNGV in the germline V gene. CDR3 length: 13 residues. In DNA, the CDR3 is TGTGCCAGCAGCTTACGTTCGGGGGAGACCCAGTACTTC. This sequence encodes CASSLRSGETQYF.

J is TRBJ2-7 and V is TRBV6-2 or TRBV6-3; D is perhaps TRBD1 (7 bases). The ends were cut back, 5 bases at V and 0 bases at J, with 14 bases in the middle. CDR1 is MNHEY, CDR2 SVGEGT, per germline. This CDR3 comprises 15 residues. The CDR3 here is CASSQRQGLSYEQYF. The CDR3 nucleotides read TGTGCCAGCAGTCAAAGACAGGGACTCTCCTACGAGCAGTACTTC.

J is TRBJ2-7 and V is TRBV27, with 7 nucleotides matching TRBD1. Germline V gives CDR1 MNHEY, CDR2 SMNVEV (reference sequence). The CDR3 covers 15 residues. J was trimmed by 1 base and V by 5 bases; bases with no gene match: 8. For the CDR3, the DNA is TGTGCCAGCAGTAGAGACAGGGACCCTTCCTACGAGCAGTACTTC. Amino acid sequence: CASSRDRDPSYEQYF.

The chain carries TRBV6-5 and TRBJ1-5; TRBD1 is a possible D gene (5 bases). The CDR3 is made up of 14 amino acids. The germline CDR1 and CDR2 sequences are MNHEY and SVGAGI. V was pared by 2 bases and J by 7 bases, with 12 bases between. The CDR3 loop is CASSYGGAGQPQHF. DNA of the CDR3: TGTGCCAGCAGTTACGGAGGGGCTGGCCAGCCCCAGCATTTT.

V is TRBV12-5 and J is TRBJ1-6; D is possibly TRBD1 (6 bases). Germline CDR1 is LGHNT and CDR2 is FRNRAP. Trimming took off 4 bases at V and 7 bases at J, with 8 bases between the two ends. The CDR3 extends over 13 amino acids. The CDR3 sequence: CASGSDSNSPLHF. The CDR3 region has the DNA TGTGCTAGTGGTTCGGACAGCAATTCACCCCTCCACTTT.

The CDR3 coding sequence is TGCGCCAGCAGCCTCAGCGGGGATAGCAATCAGCCCCAGCATTTT. Its protein is CASSLSGDSNQPQHF. The V call is TRBV5-1, the J call TRBJ1-5, with D uncertain. The germline V gene encodes CDR1 SGHRS and CDR2 YFSETQ. The V gene lost 4 bases and the J gene lost 0 bases, with 11 bases spanning the gap. This CDR3 is built from 15 residues.

CDR3 coding DNA: TGTGCCAGCAGCCCATCCGGGACAGATGAAGCTTTCTTT. Translation: CASSPSGTDEAFF. V gene TRBV7-3 combines with J gene TRBJ1-1, with 7 nucleotides matching TRBD1. The CDR3 extends over 13 amino acids. Per germline, CDR1 SGHTA and CDR2 FQGTGA. With 5 bases clipped from V and 7 bases from J, the junction kept 7 bases outside the gene matches.

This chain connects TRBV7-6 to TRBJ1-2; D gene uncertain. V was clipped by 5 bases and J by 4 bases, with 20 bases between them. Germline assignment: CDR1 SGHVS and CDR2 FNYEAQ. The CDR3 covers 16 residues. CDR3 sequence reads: CASSPASGSGIYGYTF. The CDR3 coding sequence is TGTGCCAGCAGCCCAGCTAGTGGCTCGGGGATCTATGGCTACACCTTC.

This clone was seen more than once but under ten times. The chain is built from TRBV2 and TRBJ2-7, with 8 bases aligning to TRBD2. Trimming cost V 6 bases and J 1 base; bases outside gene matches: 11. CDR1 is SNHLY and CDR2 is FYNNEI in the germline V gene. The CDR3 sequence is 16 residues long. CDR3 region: CASRDPGGGLSYEQYF. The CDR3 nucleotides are TGTGCCAGCAGAGACCCCGGGGGGGGGCTATCCTACGAGCAGTACTTC.

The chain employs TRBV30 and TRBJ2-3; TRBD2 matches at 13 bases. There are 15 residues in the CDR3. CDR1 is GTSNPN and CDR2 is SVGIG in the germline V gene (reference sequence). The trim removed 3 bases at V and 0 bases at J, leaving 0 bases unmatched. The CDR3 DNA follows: TGTGCCTGGAGGGGACTAGCGGGAAGCACAGATACGCAGTATTTT. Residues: CAWRGLAGSTDTQYF.

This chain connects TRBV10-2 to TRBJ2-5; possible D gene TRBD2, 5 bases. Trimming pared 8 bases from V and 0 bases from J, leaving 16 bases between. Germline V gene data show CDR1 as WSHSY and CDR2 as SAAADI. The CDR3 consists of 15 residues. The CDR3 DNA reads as TGCGCCAGCGCCCCGTCGGTAGCGAACCAAGAGACCCAGTACTTC. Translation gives CASAPSVANQETQYF.

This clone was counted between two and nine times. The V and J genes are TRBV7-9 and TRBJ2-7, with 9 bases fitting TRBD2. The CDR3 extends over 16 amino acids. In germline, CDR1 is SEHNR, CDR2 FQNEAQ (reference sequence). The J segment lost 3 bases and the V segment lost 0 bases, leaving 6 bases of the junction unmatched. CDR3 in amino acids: CASSLAQASGDYEQYF. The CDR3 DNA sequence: TGTGCCAGCAGCTTAGCGCAAGCTAGCGGGGACTACGAGCAGTACTTC.

The CDR3 DNA reads TGTGCCAGCCGGGGCTCTGGAAACACCATATATTTT. Translating gives CASRGSGNTIYF. The rearrangement joins TRBV2 to TRBJ1-3; D not certain. V shed 8 bases and J shed 0 bases, with 5 bases lying between them. Germline V gene sequence: CDR1 SNHLY, CDR2 FYNNEI. The CDR3 has 12 amino acids.

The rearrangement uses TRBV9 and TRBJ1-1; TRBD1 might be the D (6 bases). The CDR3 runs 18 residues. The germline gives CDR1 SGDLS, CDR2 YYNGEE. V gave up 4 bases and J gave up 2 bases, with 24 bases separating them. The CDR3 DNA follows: TGTGCCAGCAGCCCAAGGGGGTGGGCGGAGGACAGAAACACTGAAGCTTTCTTT. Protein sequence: CASSPRGWAEDRNTEAFF.